This T cell receptor (beta chain) is drawn from a study of human T cells and chemical hapten exposure. Whole-study context: Diphenylcyclopropenone, dosed weekly to the scalp, was given to patients throughout the roughly 25-week study. Study conclusions and caveats: No shift was seen in TCRs above 1 in 1000 frequency with DPC sensitization.

This CDR3 has 15 amino acids. CDR1 is MNHEY and CDR2 is SVGEGT in the germline V gene. The V gene lost 9 bases and the J gene lost 5 bases, with 21 bases spanning the gap. The library tagged each cDNA molecule with unique molecular identifiers. TCRdb ran MiXCR on the RACE reads and lists one entry per CDR3 protein. The table has around 120,000 distinct CDR3 sequences, roughly 14% seen once. Regarding time point: pre-sensitization, week 0. Treatment of the sample: therapeutic diphenylcyclopropenone sensitization with weekly scalp DPC. People who gave samples had alopecia, were 18 to 70 years old, and were suitable for DPC. Comments on this clonotype: Antigen specificity is unknown.

This TCR was sampled from a woman aged 18-35 years with alopecia areata. Some clones in this sample may be carry-over from other donors' samples. J is TRBJ2-3 and V is TRBV6-2 or TRBV6-3; a possible D gene is TRBD2 (6 bases). The source material was whole blood, sampled in connection with sensitization to the hapten diphenylcyclopropenone (DPC). CDR3 sequence reads: CASHGGVVTLDTQYF. As DNA, the CDR3 is TGTGCCAGTCACGGCGGGGTCGTTACCTTAGATACGCAGTATTTT.